Listed below are T cell receptor beta chains from one sample, sequenced in a study of T cells after yellow fever vaccination. TCRdb ran MiXCR on the 5' RACE reads and lists one entry per CDR3 protein. The sample contains some 240,000 distinct CDR3 sequences, approximately 5.2% of which appear only once. The sample was CD4+ T cells sorted from PBMCs, taken on the day of the yellow fever booster vaccination. These receptors originate from a young man who received the YFV17D yellow fever vaccine. Each CDR3 is given with its conserved first and last residue. A D gene is named only where the DNA matches it firmly.

v_gene	d_gene	j_gene	CDR3aa
TRBV28	-	TRBJ2-3	CASSRLGQMTLDTQYF
TRBV12-3/TRBV12-4	-	TRBJ2-1	CASSTRERHEQFF
TRBV6-2/TRBV6-3	TRBD1	TRBJ1-1	CASRRQGDAFF
TRBV7-2	TRBD1	TRBJ2-3	CASKIGTGTTTDTQYF
TRBV10-2	TRBD1	TRBJ2-7	CASRDTGQTYEQYF
TRBV14	TRBD1	TRBJ1-6	CASSQTGGLSPLHF
TRBV10-3	-	TRBJ1-1	CAAASGTEAFF
TRBV4-3	-	TRBJ1-6	CASSPSPTDRRNSPLHF
TRBV7-2	-	TRBJ2-5	CASSLAASPQYF
TRBV6-6	TRBD1	TRBJ1-5	CASSYSAAGGGPQHF
TRBV5-1	-	TRBJ2-2	CASSLGQGTGELFF
TRBV29-1	TRBD1	TRBJ1-3	CSVASRGLGAGNTIYF
TRBV30	-	TRBJ1-2	CAWSVKGRGYTF
TRBV19	-	TRBJ1-1	CASRTDYFTEAFF
TRBV5-1	-	TRBJ2-3	CASSLGTREDTQYF
TRBV4-3	TRBD1	TRBJ1-1	CASSQERPGQGSGNTEAFF
TRBV2	TRBD1	TRBJ1-4	CAGRGQANEKLFF
TRBV28	-	TRBJ1-3	CASSSSSRGTDLRF
TRBV5-1	TRBD1	TRBJ2-1	CASSFDRRDRHEQFF
TRBV7-6	-	TRBJ2-5	CASSYRLETQYF
TRBV6-2/TRBV6-3	-	TRBJ1-1	CASRDGRRMNTEAFF
TRBV28	TRBD2	TRBJ2-3	CASSLSGGAQYF
TRBV4-1	TRBD1	TRBJ2-2	CASSQPGTGNRELFF
TRBV5-6	-	TRBJ2-7	CASSLDSGRRTSEQYF
TRBV6-6	TRBD1	TRBJ1-1	CASSSLTGGFWRTEAFF
TRBV5-1	-	TRBJ2-2	CASSVQGPGELFF
TRBV24-1	-	TRBJ2-1	CATSGTPYNEQFF
TRBV7-3	-	TRBJ2-6	CASGRDGNSGANVLTF
TRBV5-1	-	TRBJ2-5	CASSLAGNEETQYF
TRBV6-6	TRBD2	TRBJ2-7	CASRRWTSGVSYEQYF
TRBV7-2	-	TRBJ1-6	CASSFVRENSPLHF
TRBV4-2	-	TRBJ1-1	CASSQDRGDTEAFF
TRBV6-2/TRBV6-3	TRBD2	TRBJ2-1	CATCPHLAGGMCEQFF
TRBV6-5	TRBD2	TRBJ2-2	CASSYQLIVAGGNTGELFF
TRBV9	TRBD2	TRBJ2-3	CASTRTTSGGSTDTQYF
TRBV7-6	-	TRBJ2-5	CASSSRPRVETQYF
TRBV12-3/TRBV12-4	-	TRBJ2-2	CASSPGGGHGELFF
TRBV7-6	TRBD1	TRBJ2-3	CASSLGQGQTDTQYF
TRBV7-8	TRBD1	TRBJ2-6	CASSPRPGGYSGANVLTF
TRBV7-9	-	TRBJ2-7	CASSFWALSYEQYF
TRBV28	-	TRBJ2-1	CALLASGASYNEQFF
TRBV7-2	-	TRBJ2-5	CASHLGNPKETQYF
TRBV5-1	-	TRBJ1-5	CASSPDQGRQPQHF
TRBV11-2	TRBD1	TRBJ1-2	CASAPPGTGYGYTF
TRBV12-3/TRBV12-4	-	TRBJ1-2	CASSYGITYYGYTF
TRBV29-1	-	TRBJ1-5	CSVERAPGQPQHF
TRBV27	-	TRBJ2-3	CASYLRAEDTQYF
TRBV20-1	-	TRBJ2-3	CSATSLERSTDTQYF
TRBV7-8	-	TRBJ2-5	CASSAPGTTETQYF
TRBV30	-	TRBJ1-2	CAWSRRPIRYGYTF
TRBV7-8	TRBD1	TRBJ1-2	CASSPQGAGGYTF
TRBV12-3/TRBV12-4	-	TRBJ2-1	CASSFTRGDEQFF